The 22 T cell receptor beta chains presented below share a single source sample, sequenced in a study of blood T cell repertoires in COVID-19. Clones were read by immunoSEQ multiplex PCR, and TCRdb kept only the in-frame ones, dropping some. The table has some 110,000 clones, about 90% seen once. The sample consisted of peripheral blood. These receptors were taken from a human donor in a cohort sampled during active COVID-19.

The chain employs TRBV19 and TRBJ2-1, with D uncertain. Germline values: CDR1 LNHDA, CDR2 SQIVND (reference sequence). The V gene lost 3 bases and the J gene lost 0 bases, with 6 bases spanning the gap. The CDR3 has 14 amino acids. The CDR3: CASSIGTSYNEQFF. The CDR3 coding sequence is TGTGCCAGTAGTATTGGCACCTCCTACAATGAGCAGTTCTTC. The variable domain in full, with the rest retrieved from reference TRBV19 and TRBJ2-1, is DGGITQSPKYLFRKEGQNVTLSCEQNLNHDAMYWYRQDPGQGLRLIYYSQIVNDFQKGDIAEGYSVSREKKESFPLTVTSAQKNPTAFYLCASSIGTSYNEQFFGPGTRLTVL.

The genes are TRBV18 and TRBJ2-5, with 12 positions matching TRBD2. V shed 6 bases and J 0 bases; nucleotides not matched to a gene: 5. Germline-derived CDR1 and CDR2 are KGHSH and LQKENI. The CDR3 runs to 16 residues. The CDR3 DNA follows: TGTGCCAGCTCGGGGACTAGCGGGCAGTACCAAGAGACCCAGTACTTC. Protein: CASSGTSGQYQETQYF.

The chain carries TRBV19 and TRBJ1-5, with 11 bases lining up with TRBD1. The CDR3 length is 16 residues. V shed 10 bases, J shed 0 bases, and the junction held 8 bases outside the gene matches. CDR1 is LNHDA, CDR2 SQIVND, per germline (reference sequence). In DNA form, the CDR3 reads TGTGCCACTTCCGGGACAGGGGGTTTTAGCAATCAGCCCCAGCATTTT. Translation gives CATSGTGGFSNQPQHF.

This chain joins TRBV5-1 and TRBJ2-5; 8 positions agree with TRBD1. There are 13 residues in the CDR3. Germline assignment: CDR1 SGHRS and CDR2 YFSETQ. The trim removed 7 bases at V and 1 base at J, leaving 3 bases unmatched. This CDR3 reads CASYGQGQETQYF. DNA for the CDR3: TGCGCCAGCTACGGACAGGGCCAAGAGACCCAGTACTTC.

V and J are TRBV6-6 and TRBJ2-7, with D possibly TRBD2 on 6 matching bases. Trimming stripped 0 bases from V and 1 base from J, with 13 bases between. Germline V gene sequence: CDR1 MNHNY, CDR2 SVGAGI (reference sequence). The CDR3 spans 16 residues. CDR3 coding DNA: TGTGCCAGCAGTTACTCGGGGACTCCCATGTCCTACGAGCAGTACTTC. Translating gives CASSYSGTPMSYEQYF.

The chain carries TRBV11-2 and TRBJ1-5; D might be TRBD1 (6 bases). The CDR3 has 15 residues. Deletions cut 1 base from V and 3 bases from J, with 10 bases between. Germline assignment: CDR1 SGHAT and CDR2 FQNNGV. Here the CDR3 reads CASSLGTVSNQPQHF. The DNA of the CDR3 is TGTGCCAGCAGCTTAGGGACAGTCTCCAATCAGCCCCAGCATTTT.

This clone was found a few times. The chain's CDR3 is CASSLLRGFTEAFF. CDR3 bases: TGCGCCAGCAGCCTCCTTAGGGGTTTCACTGAAGCTTTCTTT. The rearrangement uses TRBV4-1 and TRBJ1-1, with D possibly TRBD1 on 5 matching bases. V shed 4 bases and J shed 4 bases, with 13 bases lying between them. Looked up from germline, CDR1 is MGHRA and CDR2 is YSYEKL. CDR3 size: 14 residues.

The rearrangement joins TRBV5-4 to TRBJ1-4; 9 bases align to TRBD1. This CDR3 region has 17 residues. Germline V gene lookup returns CDR1 SGHNT and CDR2 YYREEE (reference sequence). Trimming took 2 bases from V and 0 from J; bases not matched to a gene: 5. The CDR3 coding sequence is TGTGCCAGCAGCTTAGGGACAGGGAAGGCAACTAATGAAAAACTGTTTTTT. Translation: CASSLGTGKATNEKLFF.

The rearrangement uses TRBV12-5 and TRBJ2-7; 7 nucleotides agree with TRBD1. With 5 bases clipped from V and 0 bases from J, the junction kept 7 bases outside the gene matches. The CDR3 consists of 15 residues. From germline, CDR1 is LGHNT and CDR2 FRNRAP. CDR3 sequence reads: CASGRTGTASYEQYF. CDR3 nucleotides: TGTGCTAGTGGTCGCACCGGGACAGCCTCCTACGAGCAGTACTTC.

The chain couples TRBV7-9 to TRBJ1-1, with 12 bases lining up with TRBD1. Germline lookup yields CDR1 SEHNR and CDR2 FQNEAQ (reference sequence). V was pared by 5 bases and J by 5 bases, with 12 bases of the junction left unmatched. The CDR3 totals 17 residues. The CDR3 sequence: CASSPRGQGAGNTEAFF. CDR3 DNA: TGTGCCAGCAGCCCTCGGGGACAGGGGGCGGGGAATACTGAAGCTTTCTTT.

The chain recombines TRBV11-2 with TRBJ1-6, with D tentatively TRBD1 (5 bases). CDR1 is SGHAT, CDR2 FQNNGV, per germline. With 1 base removed from V and 10 bases from J, the gap between germline ends came to 14 bases. The length of the CDR3 is 15 residues. CDR3 sequence: CASSLGPGVKSPLHF. CDR3 DNA: TGTGCCAGCAGCTTAGGACCGGGGGTGAAATCACCCCTCCACTTT.

The V gene is TRBV10-1, the J gene TRBJ2-3; TRBD1 agrees at 9 bases. CDR3 length equals 15 residues. V was clipped by 4 bases and J by 3 bases; unmatched bases: 5. Germline V lookup: CDR1 WNHNN, CDR2 SYGVQD (reference sequence). The CDR3: CASSVGTGKTDTQYF. The CDR3 DNA is TGCGCCAGCAGTGTTGGGACAGGGAAAACAGATACGCAGTATTTT.

The chain couples TRBV3-1 (or the pseudogene TRBV3-2) to TRBJ1-3; D possibly corresponds to TRBD1 (5 bases). The germline V and J ends were trimmed by 2 bases and 3 bases, with 14 bases remaining between them. Germline-derived CDR1 and CDR2 are LGHDT and YNNKEL (reference sequence). The CDR3 extends over 16 amino acids. For the CDR3, the DNA is TGTGCCAGCAGCCAAAGCGGGCGAGGGGTTGGAAACACCATATATTTT. This codes for CASSQSGRGVGNTIYF.

The chain has TRBV6-1 and TRBJ2-7, with 11 bases fitting TRBD2. V dropped 5 bases and J dropped 6; count of bases not matched to a gene: 9. Germline V gene data show CDR1 as MNHNS and CDR2 as SASEGT. This CDR3 is built from 15 residues. The CDR3 bases are TGTGCCAGCAGTACGACTCTAGCGGGGGGCCCCGAGCAGTACTTC. Translation: CASSTTLAGGPEQYF.

The rearrangement uses TRBV10-1 and TRBJ2-1, with D tentatively TRBD1 (6 bases). Germline V CDR1 and CDR2: WNHNN, SYGVQD (reference sequence). V lost 10 bases and J 6 bases, leaving 13 bases between the germline ends. The CDR3 is made up of 12 amino acids. The CDR3 region has the DNA TGCGCCACGCAGGGGCCGGCCAATGAGCAGTTCTTC. Translating gives CATQGPANEQFF.

The chain couples TRBV5-1 to TRBJ1-1; 8 bases agree with TRBD1. The germline V gene has CDR1 SGHRS and CDR2 YFSETQ. This CDR3 region has 13 residues. With 4 bases clipped from V and 7 bases from J, the junction kept 6 bases outside the gene matches. CDR3 DNA: TGCGCCAGCAGCACGGACAGGGAGGTTGAAGCTTTCTTT. Residues: CASSTDREVEAFF.

The chain employs TRBV7-8 and TRBJ1-4; D may be TRBD1 (6 bases). Per the germline V gene, CDR1 is SGHVS and CDR2 is FQNEAQ. The CDR3 spans 16 residues. Trimming took off 5 bases at V and 5 bases at J, with 18 bases between the two ends. The chain's CDR3 is CASSKTTGLVNEKLFF. In DNA form, the CDR3 reads TGTGCCAGCAGCAAAACCACAGGGCTGGTAAATGAAAAACTGTTTTTT. Using reference TRBV7-8 and TRBJ1-4 for the parts outside the CDR3, the full variable domain is GAGVSQSPRYKVAKRGQDVALRCDPISGHVSLFWYQQALGQGPEFLTYFQNEAQLDKSGLPSDRFFAERPEGSVSTLKIQRTQQEDSAVYLCASSKTTGLVNEKLFFGSGTQLSVL.

The chain combines TRBV7-3 with TRBJ2-1; 9 nucleotides align to TRBD2. V trimming: 0 bases; J trimming: 9 bases; junction bases outside the gene matches: 3. Germline-derived CDR1 and CDR2 are SGHTA and FQGTGA. This CDR3 has 14 amino acids. Here the CDR3 DNA reads TGTGCCAGCAGCTTAACTATAGCGGGAGCTGAGCAGTTCTTC. Translation gives CASSLTIAGAEQFF.

The chain has TRBV12-3 or TRBV12-4 and TRBJ2-7; TRBD1 aligns across 9 bases. V shed 6 bases and J 7 bases; nucleotides not matched to a gene: 7. The CDR3 is 13 amino acids. The CDR3 bases are TGTGCCAGCAGACAGGGACAGGGTGGAGAGCAGTACTTC. Translating it yields CASRQGQGGEQYF.

Here the CDR3 reads CASRTPGTGAIEQYF. The CDR3 bases are TGTGCCAGCAGGACTCCGGGGACAGGGGCTATCGAGCAGTACTTC. This chain joins TRBV27 and TRBJ2-7, with 10 nucleotides matching TRBD1. V was clipped by 6 bases and J by 6 bases; unmatched bases: 11. CDR1 MNHEY and CDR2 SMNVEV come from the germline V gene (reference sequence). This CDR3 is 15 amino acids long.

The V gene is TRBV27, the J gene TRBJ2-5; 8 nucleotides agree with TRBD1. Germline trimming cut 6 bases from V and 2 bases from J; bases unmatched to any gene: 5. The CDR3 runs 14 residues. Germline V gives CDR1 MNHEY, CDR2 SMNVEV (reference sequence). The CDR3 DNA reads as TGTGCCAGCAGATCCGGGACAGGACAAGAGACCCAGTACTTC. Amino acids: CASRSGTGQETQYF.

V and J are TRBV7-2 and TRBJ2-7; D perhaps matches TRBD1 (6 bases). The CDR3 spans 12 residues. Germline V CDR1 and CDR2: SGHTA, FQGNSA. Trimming stripped 5 bases from V and 7 bases from J, with 12 bases between. The CDR3 coding sequence is TGTGCCAGCAGCCAATCCGGGACAGAGCAGTACTTC. It translates to CASSQSGTEQYF.